These T cell receptor beta chains were read from a single sample in a study of PD-L1 blockade in urothelial cancer. The repertoire was sequenced with immunoSEQ multiplex PCR; TCRdb's copy has only in-frame clones and lacks some. The sample shows some 79,000 clones, 82% of them seen only once. Sequenced here: PBMCs, sampled around atezolizumab (anti-PD-L1) treatment. Receptors originate from a man between 70 and 80 years old with urothelial cancer. CDR3s include the opening cysteine and the closing phenylalanine or tryptophan. The order of the fields is clone size, D gene, J gene, CDR3 length, V gene, CDR3 protein, CDR3 DNA. The D gene is left open where the match is weak. Part of the rows lack a size; the others show once, few, many or a class for expanded clones.

. | . | TRBJ1-2 | 14 | TRBV19 | CASSIGTANYGYTF | TGTGCCAGTAGTATAGGGACAGCCAACTATGGCTACACCTTC
once | . | TRBJ2-7 | 12 | TRBV5-7 | CASSWTSYEQYF | TGTGCCAGCAGCTGGACTTCCTACGAGCAGTACTTC
. | . | TRBJ2-7 | 17 | TRBV21-1 | CASSKGDRGRVTYEQYF | TGTGCCAGCAGCAAGGGGGACAGGGGGCGAGTGACCTACGAGCAGTACTTC
. | . | TRBJ1-4 | 15 | TRBV7-9 | CAIPTDRDYNEKLFF | TGTGCCATCCCGACGGACCGGGACTATAATGAAAAACTGTTTTTT
few | . | TRBJ2-7 | 11 | TRBV6-1 | CASSGYYEQYF | TGTGCCAGCAGCGGTTACTACGAGCAGTACTTC
. | TRBD1 | TRBJ2-5 | 15 | TRBV19 | CASSTGQGVKETQYF | TGTGCCAGTAGTACAGGACAGGGAGTTAAAGAGACCCAGTACTTC
. | . | TRBJ2-2 | 12 | TRBV6-1 | CASSERRGELFF | TGTGCCAGCAGTGAGAGGCGAGGGGAGCTGTTTTTT
. | . | TRBJ2-1 | 15 | TRBV19 | CASSIGRQAYNEQFF | TGTGCCAGTAGTATTGGTCGGCAGGCGTACAATGAGCAGTTCTTC
. | . | TRBJ1-1 | 14 | TRBV18 | CASSFDSSSSEAFF | TGTGCCAGCTCATTCGACTCTTCTTCATCTGAAGCTTTCTTT
. | . | TRBJ2-3 | 15 | TRBV29-1 | CSVEGQVWGTDTQYF | TGCAGCGTTGAAGGACAGGTCTGGGGGACAGATACGCAGTATTTT
. | . | TRBJ1-1 | 16 | TRBV2 | CASSDVPNLGNTEAFF | TGTGCCAGCAGTGATGTCCCTAACCTTGGGAACACTGAAGCTTTCTTT
. | TRBD2 | TRBJ2-2 | 17 | TRBV9 | CASSVVGSSGNTGELFF | TGTGCCAGCAGCGTAGTCGGCTCTAGCGGGAACACCGGGGAGCTGTTTTTT
. | TRBD1 | TRBJ2-7 | 14 | TRBV15 | CATKSRQGLGEQYF | TGTGCCACCAAATCGAGACAGGGTTTGGGCGAGCAGTACTTC
once | TRBD1 | TRBJ2-5 | 15 | TRBV28 | CASSSITGGGETQYF | TGTGCCAGCAGTTCGATTACAGGGGGTGGGGAGACCCAGTACTTC
. | TRBD2 | TRBJ2-7 | 15 | TRBV7-2 | CASSLGRGGGYEQYF | TGTGCCAGCAGCTTAGGACGGGGGGGCGGGTACGAGCAGTACTTC
. | TRBD1 | TRBJ1-1 | 17 | TRBV13 | CASSQPLSGQANTEAFF | TGTGCCAGCAGCCAGCCTCTATCCGGACAGGCGAACACTGAAGCTTTCTTT
. | . | TRBJ2-2 | 12 | TRBV30 | CAWSGGTGELFF | TGTGCCTGGTCAGGGGGGACCGGGGAGCTGTTTTTT
. | TRBD1 | TRBJ1-1 | 14 | TRBV19 | CASTKTGAGTEAFF | TGTGCCAGTACAAAAACAGGGGCGGGCACTGAAGCTTTCTTT
. | . | TRBJ2-2 | 12 | TRBV7-2 | CASSSVTGELFF | TGTGCCAGCAGCTCTGTTACCGGGGAGCTGTTTTTT
. | . | TRBJ2-1 | 18 | TRBV21-1 | CASSKYPPLATGYNEQFF | TGTGCCAGCAGCAAATACCCTCCCCTAGCGACTGGTTACAATGAGCAGTTCTTC
. | . | TRBJ1-2 | 16 | TRBV5-4 | CASSIKEGAAYYGYTF | TGTGCCAGCAGCATCAAGGAAGGGGCAGCGTACTATGGCTACACCTTC
. | . | TRBJ2-1 | 15 | TRBV19 | CASSIDPGRGNEQFF | TGTGCCAGTAGTATAGATCCGGGCCGGGGCAATGAGCAGTTCTTC
few | TRBD2 | TRBJ2-3 | 15 | TRBV11-2 | CASSLSRTSGSTQYF | TGTGCCAGCAGCTTATCTCGGACTAGCGGGAGCACGCAGTATTTT
. | . | TRBJ2-7 | 14 | TRBV19 | CASSIVRGTYEQYF | TGTGCCAGTAGTATTGTTCGCGGGACCTACGAGCAGTACTTC
once | . | TRBJ2-7 | 15 | TRBV19 | CASSPTGTGTYEQYF | TGTGCCAGTAGTCCCACCGGGACGGGGACTTACGAGCAGTACTTC
once | . | TRBJ1-2 | 14 | TRBV5-4 | CASSLVQENYGYTF | TGTGCCAGCAGCCTCGTACAGGAAAACTATGGCTACACCTTC
many | TRBD1 | TRBJ1-2 | 14 | TRBV5-4 | CASSLTGGAYGYTF | TGTGCCAGCAGCTTAACAGGGGGGGCTTATGGCTACACCTTC
. | . | TRBJ1-2 | 13 | TRBV11-2 | CASSLGGGYGYTF | TGTGCCAGCAGCTTAGGGGGAGGCTATGGCTACACCTTC
. | TRBD2 | TRBJ2-7 | 16 | TRBV7-2 | CASSPDRSGVRYEQYF | TGTGCCAGCAGCCCCGATAGGAGCGGGGTCCGCTACGAGCAGTACTTC
. | . | TRBJ2-2 | 12 | TRBV7-3 | CASSLESGELFF | TGTGCCAGCAGCTTAGAGAGCGGGGAGCTGTTTTTT
. | TRBD1 | TRBJ2-7 | 14 | TRBV7-8 | CASSRTGSGNEQYF | TGTGCCAGCAGCCGGACAGGGTCCGGGAACGAGCAGTACTTC
. | . | TRBJ2-5 | 13 | TRBV19 | CASSTTRDETQYF | TGTGCCAGTAGTACGACTAGGGATGAGACCCAGTACTTC
. | TRBD2 | TRBJ2-7 | 15 | TRBV5-5 | CASSLAAGGRYEQYF | TGTGCCAGCAGCTTGGCGGCGGGGGGGCGGTACGAGCAGTACTTC
. | . | TRBJ1-6 | 18 | TRBV18 | CASSPPPKGGTYNSPLHF | TGTGCCAGCTCACCACCGCCAAAGGGGGGGACCTATAATTCACCCCTCCACTTT
. | . | TRBJ2-7 | 16 | TRBV11-2 | CASSLDWQGTPYEQYF | TGTGCCAGCAGCTTAGATTGGCAGGGTACCCCCTACGAGCAGTACTTC
few | TRBD1 | TRBJ1-2 | 12 | TRBV7-2 | CASRGRGDGYTF | TGTGCCAGCAGGGGCAGGGGGGATGGCTACACCTTC
. | . | TRBJ1-3 | 16 | TRBV4-2 | CASSQDWAFTGNTIYF | TGTGCCAGCAGCCAAGATTGGGCGTTTACTGGAAACACCATATATTTT